This TCR beta chain stems from a study of blood T cells in healthy people across ages. The ends lost 5 bases at V and 8 bases at J; junction bases unmatched: 8. CDR3 length: 14 residues. Combining a sample-barcoded 5' primer with a J-beta primer mix, a second PCR ran for about 7 to 11 cycles. TCRdb reanalysed the 5' RACE reads using MiXCR and keeps one entry per CDR3 protein. This sample has 650,000 to 1,000,000 distinct CDR3 sequences, with 30% to 45% found just once. Roughly 10 milliliters of peripheral blood were drawn from each donor into EDTA-treated tubes. The clonotype comes from a man aged 18-30 years in good health. This chain links TRBV12-3 or TRBV12-4 with TRBJ2-3, with 9 bases aligning to TRBD1. Sequenced: blood. CDR3 protein: CASSALTGGGTQYF. The CDR3 nucleotides are TGTGCCAGCAGTGCCTTGACAGGGGGAGGTACGCAGTATTTT.